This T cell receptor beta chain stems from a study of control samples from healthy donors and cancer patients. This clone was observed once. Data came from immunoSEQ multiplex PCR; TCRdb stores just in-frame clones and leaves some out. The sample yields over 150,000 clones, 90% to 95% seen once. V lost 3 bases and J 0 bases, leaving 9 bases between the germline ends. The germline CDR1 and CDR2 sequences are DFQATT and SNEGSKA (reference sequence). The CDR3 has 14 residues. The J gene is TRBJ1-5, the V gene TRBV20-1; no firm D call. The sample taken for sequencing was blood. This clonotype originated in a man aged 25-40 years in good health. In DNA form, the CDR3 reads TGCAGTGCTAGTCCCGGTTTTAGCAATCAGCCCCAGCATTTT. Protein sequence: CSASPGFSNQPQHF.